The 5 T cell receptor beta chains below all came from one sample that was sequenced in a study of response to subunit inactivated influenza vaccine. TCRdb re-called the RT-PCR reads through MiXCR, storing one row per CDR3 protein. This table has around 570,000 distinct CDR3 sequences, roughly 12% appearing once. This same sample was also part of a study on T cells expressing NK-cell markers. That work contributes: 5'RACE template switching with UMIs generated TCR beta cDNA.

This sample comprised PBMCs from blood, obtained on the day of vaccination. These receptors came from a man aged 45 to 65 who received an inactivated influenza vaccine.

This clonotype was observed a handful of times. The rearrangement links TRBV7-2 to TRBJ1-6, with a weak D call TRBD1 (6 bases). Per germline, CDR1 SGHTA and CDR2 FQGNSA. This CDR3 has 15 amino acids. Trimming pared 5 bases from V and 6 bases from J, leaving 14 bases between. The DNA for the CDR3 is TGTGCCAGCAGCCGCTACAGGGCCCCTAATTCACCCCTCCACTTT. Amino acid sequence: CASSRYRAPNSPLHF.

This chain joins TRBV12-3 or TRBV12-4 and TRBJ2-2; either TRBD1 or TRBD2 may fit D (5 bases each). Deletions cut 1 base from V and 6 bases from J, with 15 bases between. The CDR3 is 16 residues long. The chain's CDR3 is CASSLDRLWGPGELFF. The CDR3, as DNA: TGTGCCAGCAGTTTAGACAGACTATGGGGCCCCGGGGAGCTGTTTTTT.

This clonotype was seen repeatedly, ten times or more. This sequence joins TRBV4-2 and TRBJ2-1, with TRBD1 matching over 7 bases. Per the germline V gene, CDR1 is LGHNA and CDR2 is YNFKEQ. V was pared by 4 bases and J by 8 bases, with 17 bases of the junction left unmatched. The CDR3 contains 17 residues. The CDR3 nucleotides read TGTGCCAGCAGCCCGAGGGCACTGACAGGGTGGGTCGATGAGCAGTTCTTC. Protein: CASSPRALTGWVDEQFF.

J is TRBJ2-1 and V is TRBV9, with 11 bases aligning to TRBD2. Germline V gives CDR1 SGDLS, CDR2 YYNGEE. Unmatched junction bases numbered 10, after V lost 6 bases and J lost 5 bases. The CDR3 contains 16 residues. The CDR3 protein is CASTAGRGLADNEQFF. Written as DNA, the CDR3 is TGTGCCAGCACCGCTGGTCGGGGACTAGCGGACAATGAGCAGTTCTTC. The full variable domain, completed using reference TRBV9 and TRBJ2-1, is DSGVTQTPKHLITATGQRVTLRCSPRSGDLSVYWYQQSLDQGLQFLIQYYNGEERAKGNILERFSAQQFPDLHSELNLSSLELGDSALYFCASTAGRGLADNEQFFGPGTRLTVL.

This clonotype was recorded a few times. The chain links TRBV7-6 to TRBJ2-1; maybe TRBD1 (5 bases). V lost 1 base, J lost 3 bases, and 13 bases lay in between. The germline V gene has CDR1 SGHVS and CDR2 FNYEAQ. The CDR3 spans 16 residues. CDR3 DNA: TGTGCCAGCAGCTTAGTGGGCAGGGCAGGCTACAATGAGCAGTTCTTC. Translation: CASSLVGRAGYNEQFF.